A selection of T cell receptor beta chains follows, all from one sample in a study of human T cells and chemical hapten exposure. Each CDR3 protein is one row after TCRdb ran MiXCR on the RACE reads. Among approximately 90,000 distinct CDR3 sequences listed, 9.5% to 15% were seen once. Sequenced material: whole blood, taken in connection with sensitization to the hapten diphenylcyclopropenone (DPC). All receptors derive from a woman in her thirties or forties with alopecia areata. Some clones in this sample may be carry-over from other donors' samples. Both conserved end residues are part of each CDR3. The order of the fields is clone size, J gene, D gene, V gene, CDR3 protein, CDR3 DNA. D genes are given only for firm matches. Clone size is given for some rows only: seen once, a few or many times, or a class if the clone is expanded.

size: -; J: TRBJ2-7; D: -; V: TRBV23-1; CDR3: CASLQLTSYEQYF; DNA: TGCGCCAGCCTCCAACTCACTTCCTACGAGCAGTACTTC
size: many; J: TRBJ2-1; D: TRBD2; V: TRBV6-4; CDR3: CASSITSGNYNEQFF; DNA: TGTGCCAGCAGTATTACTAGCGGGAATTACAATGAGCAGTTCTTC
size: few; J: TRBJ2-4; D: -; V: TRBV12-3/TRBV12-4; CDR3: CASSSVPFRTLAKNIQYF; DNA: TGTGCCAGCAGTAGCGTGCCCTTCCGAACTCTAGCCAAAAACATTCAGTACTTC
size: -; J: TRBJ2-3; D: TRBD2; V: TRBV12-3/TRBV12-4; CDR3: CASSLYGGGEDTQYF; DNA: TGTGCCAGCAGTTTATACGGGGGAGGGGAAGATACGCAGTATTTT
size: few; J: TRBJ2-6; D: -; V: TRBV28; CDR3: CASSHGHILAGANVLTF; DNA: TGTGCCAGCAGTCATGGACACATCCTAGCCGGGGCCAACGTCCTGACTTTC
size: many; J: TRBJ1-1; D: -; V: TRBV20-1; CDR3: CSARDSQGSTEAFF; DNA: TGCAGTGCTAGAGATTCCCAAGGTTCCACTGAAGCTTTCTTT
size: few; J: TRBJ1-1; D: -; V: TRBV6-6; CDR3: CASRSQGMGDGTEAFF; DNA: TGTGCCAGCAGGTCACAGGGTATGGGTGATGGCACTGAAGCTTTCTTT
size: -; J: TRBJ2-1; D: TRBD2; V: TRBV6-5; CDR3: CASSPTAGGSYNEQFF; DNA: TGTGCCAGCAGTCCTACAGCGGGAGGGTCCTACAATGAGCAGTTCTTC
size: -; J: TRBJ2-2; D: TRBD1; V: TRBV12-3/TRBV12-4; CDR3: CASSPQTGTGKIGELFF; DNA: TGTGCCAGCAGTCCCCAAACCGGGACAGGGAAGATCGGGGAGCTGTTTTTT
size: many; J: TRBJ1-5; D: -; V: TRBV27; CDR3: CASSSQGQPQHF; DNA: TGTGCCAGCAGTTCACAGGGTCAGCCCCAGCATTTT
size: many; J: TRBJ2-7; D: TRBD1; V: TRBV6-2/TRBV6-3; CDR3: CASSSVGTGGYEQYF; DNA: TGTGCCAGCAGTTCAGTCGGGACAGGGGGCTACGAGCAGTACTTC
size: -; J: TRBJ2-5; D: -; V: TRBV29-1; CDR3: CSVASQGGETQYF; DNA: TGCAGCGTTGCCTCGCAGGGAGGAGAGACCCAGTACTTC
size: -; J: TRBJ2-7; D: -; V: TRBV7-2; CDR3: CASSLASVGSPYEQYF; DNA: TGTGCCAGCAGCTTAGCTTCGGTCGGGAGCCCCTACGAGCAGTACTTC
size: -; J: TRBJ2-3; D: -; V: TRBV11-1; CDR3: CASREYTDTQYF; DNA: TGTGCCAGCAGGGAGTACACAGATACGCAGTATTTT
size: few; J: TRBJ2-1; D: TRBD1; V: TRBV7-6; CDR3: CASSARDSNEQFF; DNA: TGTGCCAGCAGCGCCCGGGACAGCAATGAGCAGTTCTTC
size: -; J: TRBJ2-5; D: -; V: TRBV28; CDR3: CANTFGTQYF; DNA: TGTGCCAACACATTCGGGACCCAGTACTTC
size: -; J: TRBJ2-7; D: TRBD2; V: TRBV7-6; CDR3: CASSLGTSGSSYEQYF; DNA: TGTGCCAGCAGCCTCGGGACTAGCGGGAGTTCCTACGAGCAGTACTTC
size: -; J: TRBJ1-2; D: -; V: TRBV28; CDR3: CATKQEPNYGYTF; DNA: TGTGCCACAAAACAGGAACCCAACTATGGCTACACCTTC
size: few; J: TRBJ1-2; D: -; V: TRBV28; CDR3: CASSTSLYGYTF; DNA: TGTGCCAGCAGTACTAGCCTATATGGCTACACCTTC
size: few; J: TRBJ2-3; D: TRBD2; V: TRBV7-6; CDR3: CASSLKGAGDAADTQYF; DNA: TGTGCCAGCAGCTTAAAGGGAGCGGGAGACGCGGCAGATACGCAGTATTTT
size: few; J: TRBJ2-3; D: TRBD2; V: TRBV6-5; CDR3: CASSLAGAVGNTQYF; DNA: TGTGCCAGCAGTCTAGCGGGAGCGGTAGGGAATACGCAGTATTTT
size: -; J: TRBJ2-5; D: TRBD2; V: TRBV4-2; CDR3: CASSQTGLAGGETQYF; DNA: TGTGCCAGCAGCCAAACCGGACTAGCGGGCGGAGAGACCCAGTACTTC
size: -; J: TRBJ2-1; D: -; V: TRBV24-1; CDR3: CATSGGRNEQFF; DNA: TGTGCCACCAGTGGGGGGCGGAATGAGCAGTTCTTC
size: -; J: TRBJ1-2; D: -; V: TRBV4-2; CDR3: CASRQGEANYGYTF; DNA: TGTGCCAGCAGACAGGGAGAGGCTAACTATGGCTACACCTTC
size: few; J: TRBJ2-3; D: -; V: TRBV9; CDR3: CASNLQRITDTQYF; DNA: TGTGCCTCTAACCTCCAGCGAATCACAGATACGCAGTATTTT